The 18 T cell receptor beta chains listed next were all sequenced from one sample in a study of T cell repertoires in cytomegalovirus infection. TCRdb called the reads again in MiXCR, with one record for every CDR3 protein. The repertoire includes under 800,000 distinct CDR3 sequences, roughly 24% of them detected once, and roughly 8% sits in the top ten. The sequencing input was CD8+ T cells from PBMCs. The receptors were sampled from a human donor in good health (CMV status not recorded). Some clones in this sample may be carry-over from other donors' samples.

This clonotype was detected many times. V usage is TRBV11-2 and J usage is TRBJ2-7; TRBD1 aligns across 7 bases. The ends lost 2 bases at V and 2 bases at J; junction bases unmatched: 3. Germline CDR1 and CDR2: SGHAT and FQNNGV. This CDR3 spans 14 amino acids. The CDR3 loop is CASSLSGGAYEQYV. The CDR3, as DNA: TGTGCCAGCAGCTTATCAGGGGGAGCCTACGAGCAGTACGTC.

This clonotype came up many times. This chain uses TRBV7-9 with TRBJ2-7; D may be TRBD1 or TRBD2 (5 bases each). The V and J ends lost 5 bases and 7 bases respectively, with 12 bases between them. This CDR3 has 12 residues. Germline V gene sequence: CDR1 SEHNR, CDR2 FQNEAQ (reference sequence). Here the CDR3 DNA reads TGTGCCAGCAGCCCGGGACCTGCGGAGCAGTACTTC. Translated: CASSPGPAEQYF.

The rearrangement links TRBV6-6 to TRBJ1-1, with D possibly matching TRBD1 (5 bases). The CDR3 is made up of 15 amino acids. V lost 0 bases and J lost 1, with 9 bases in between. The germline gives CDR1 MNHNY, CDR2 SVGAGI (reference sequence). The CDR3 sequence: CASSYSITGNTEAFF. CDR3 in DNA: TGTGCCAGCAGTTACTCGATCACAGGGAACACTGAAGCTTTCTTT.

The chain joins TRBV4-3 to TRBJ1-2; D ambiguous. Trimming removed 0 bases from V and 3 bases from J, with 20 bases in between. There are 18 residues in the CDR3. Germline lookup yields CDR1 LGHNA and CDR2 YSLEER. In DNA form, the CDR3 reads TGCGCCAGCAGCCAAGAGATGCCGCCGGGTTTGGCTGACTATGGCTACACCTTC. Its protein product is CASSQEMPPGLADYGYTF.

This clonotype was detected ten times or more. Written as DNA, the CDR3 is TGTGCCAGCAGCCGCCCTGGAGAGCCCCAGCATTTT. Protein sequence: CASSRPGEPQHF. The gene calls are TRBV7-9 and TRBJ1-5; D gene unclear. Germline V gives CDR1 SEHNR, CDR2 FQNEAQ (reference sequence). With 5 bases removed from V and 8 bases from J, the gap between germline ends came to 10 bases. The CDR3 length is 12 residues. Supplemented by reference TRBV7-9 and TRBJ1-5, the full variable domain reads DTGVSQNPRHKITKRGQNVTFRCDPISEHNRLYWYRQTLGQGPEFLTYFQNEAQLEKSRLLSDRFSAERPKGSFSTLEIQRTEQGDSAMYLCASSRPGEPQHFGDGTRLSIL.

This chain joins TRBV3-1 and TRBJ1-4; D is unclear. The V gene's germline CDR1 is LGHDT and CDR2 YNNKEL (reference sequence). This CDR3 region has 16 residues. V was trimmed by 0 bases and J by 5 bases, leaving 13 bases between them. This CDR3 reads CASSQEKSGRNEKLFF. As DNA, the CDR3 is TGTGCCAGCAGCCAAGAGAAGTCAGGTCGGAATGAAAAACTGTTTTTT.

CDR3 sequence reads: CASSFFTTPDRGNEQFF. The CDR3, as DNA: TGTGCCAGCAGTTTTTTCACCACCCCCGACAGGGGCAATGAGCAGTTCTTC. The chain employs TRBV28 and TRBJ2-1, with 8 bases lining up with TRBD1. In germline, CDR1 is MDHEN, CDR2 SYDVKM. Trimming cost V 3 bases and J 6 bases; bases outside gene matches: 13. This CDR3 has 17 residues. Variable domain in full (rest from reference TRBV28 and TRBJ2-1): DVKVTQSSRYLVKRTGEKVFLECVQDMDHENMFWYRQDPGLGLRLIYFSYDVKMKEKGDIPEGYSVSREKKERFSLILESASTNQTSMYLCASSFFTTPDRGNEQFFGPGTRLTVL.

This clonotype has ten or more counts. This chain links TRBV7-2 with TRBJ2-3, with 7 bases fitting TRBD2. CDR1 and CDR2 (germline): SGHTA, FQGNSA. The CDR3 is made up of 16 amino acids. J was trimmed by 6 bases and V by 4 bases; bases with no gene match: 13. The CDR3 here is CASSSGLVGVGDTQYF. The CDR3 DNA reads TGTGCCAGCAGCTCCGGACTAGTAGGGGTAGGGGATACGCAGTATTTT.

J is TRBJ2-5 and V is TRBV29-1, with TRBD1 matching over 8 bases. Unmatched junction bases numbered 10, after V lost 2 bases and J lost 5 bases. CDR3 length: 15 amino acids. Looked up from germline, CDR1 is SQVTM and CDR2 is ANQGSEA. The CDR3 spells CSVETRGTGRETQYF. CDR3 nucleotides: TGCAGCGTTGAAACGAGAGGGACAGGAAGGGAGACCCAGTACTTC. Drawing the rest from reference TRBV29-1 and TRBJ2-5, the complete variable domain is SAVISQKPSRDICQRGTSLTIQCQVDSQVTMMFWYRQQPGQSLTLIATANQGSEATYESGFVIDKFPISRPNLTFSTLTVSNMSPEDSSIYLCSVETRGTGRETQYFGPGTRLLVL.

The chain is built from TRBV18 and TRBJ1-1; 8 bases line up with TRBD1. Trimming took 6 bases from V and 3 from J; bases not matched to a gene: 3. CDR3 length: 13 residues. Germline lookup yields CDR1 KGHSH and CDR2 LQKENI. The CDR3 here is CASSDRVYTEAFF. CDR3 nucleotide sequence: TGTGCCAGCTCGGACAGGGTGTACACTGAAGCTTTCTTT.

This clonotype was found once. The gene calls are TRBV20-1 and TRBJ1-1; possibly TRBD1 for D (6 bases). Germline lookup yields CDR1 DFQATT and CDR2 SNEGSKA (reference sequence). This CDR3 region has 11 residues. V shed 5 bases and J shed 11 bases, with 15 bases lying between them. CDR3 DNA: TGCAGTGCTTCCCCGGGGGCGGGTGCTTTCTTT. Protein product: CSASPGAGAFF.

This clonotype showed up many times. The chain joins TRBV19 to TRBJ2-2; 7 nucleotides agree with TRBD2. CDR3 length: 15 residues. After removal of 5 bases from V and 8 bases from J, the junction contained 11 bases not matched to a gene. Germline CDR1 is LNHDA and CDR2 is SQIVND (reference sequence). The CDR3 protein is CASSLRDYPIGELFF. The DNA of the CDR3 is TGTGCCAGTAGTCTCCGGGACTACCCTATAGGGGAGCTGTTTTTT.

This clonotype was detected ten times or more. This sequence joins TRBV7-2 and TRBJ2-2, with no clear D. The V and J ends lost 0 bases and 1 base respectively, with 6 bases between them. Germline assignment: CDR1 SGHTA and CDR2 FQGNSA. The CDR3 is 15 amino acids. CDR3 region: CASSLADLNTGELFF. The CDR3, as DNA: TGTGCCAGCAGCTTAGCCGACTTGAACACCGGGGAGCTGTTTTTT. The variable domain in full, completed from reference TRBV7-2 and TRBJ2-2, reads GAGVSQSPSNKVTEKGKDVELRCDPISGHTALYWYRQSLGQGLEFLIYFQGNSAPDKSGLPSDRFSAERTGGSVSTLTIQRTQQEDSAVYLCASSLADLNTGELFFGEGSRLTVL.

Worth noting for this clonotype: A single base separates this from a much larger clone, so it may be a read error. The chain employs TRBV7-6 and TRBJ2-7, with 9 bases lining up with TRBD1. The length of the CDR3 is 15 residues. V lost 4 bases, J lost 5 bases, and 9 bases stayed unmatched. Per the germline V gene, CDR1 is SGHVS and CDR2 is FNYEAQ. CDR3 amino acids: CASSSGTGRSHEQYF. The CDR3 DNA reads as TGTGCCAGCAGCTCTGGGACAGGGAGATCCCACGAGCAGTACTTC.

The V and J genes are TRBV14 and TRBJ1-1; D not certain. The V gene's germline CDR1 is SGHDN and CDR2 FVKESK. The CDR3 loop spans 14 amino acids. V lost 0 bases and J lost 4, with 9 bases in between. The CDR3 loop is CASSQDLRGTEAFF. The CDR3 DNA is TGTGCCAGCAGCCAAGACCTCCGCGGCACTGAAGCTTTCTTT.

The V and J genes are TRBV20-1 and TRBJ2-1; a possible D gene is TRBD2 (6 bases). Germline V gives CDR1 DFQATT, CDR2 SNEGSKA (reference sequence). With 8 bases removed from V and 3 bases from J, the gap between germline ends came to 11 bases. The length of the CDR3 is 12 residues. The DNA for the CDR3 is TGCAGTTCCCGGGGGATCTACAATGAGCAGTTCTTC. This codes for CSSRGIYNEQFF.

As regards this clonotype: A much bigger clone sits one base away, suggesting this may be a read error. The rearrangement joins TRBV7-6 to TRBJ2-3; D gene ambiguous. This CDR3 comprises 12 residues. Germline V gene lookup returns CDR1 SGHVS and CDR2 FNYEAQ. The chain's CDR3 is CANSFEPDTQYF. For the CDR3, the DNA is TGTGCCAACAGCTTCGAGCCAGATACGCAGTATTTT.

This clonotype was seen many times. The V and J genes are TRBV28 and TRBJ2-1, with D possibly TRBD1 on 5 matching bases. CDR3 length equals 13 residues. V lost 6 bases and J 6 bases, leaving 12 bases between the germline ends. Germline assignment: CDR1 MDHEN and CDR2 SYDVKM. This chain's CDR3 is CASRSTESNEQFF. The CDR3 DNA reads TGTGCCAGCAGGTCGACAGAGTCCAATGAGCAGTTCTTC.